This T cell receptor beta chain is from a study of regulatory T cells in long-lasting Graves disease. Study-wide findings and caveats: Because few samples were included, accuracy may have been lower. TRBV28, TRBJ1-2 and TRBJ2-5 were segments that persistent disease favored.

Time point: newly diagnosed GD, antithyroid drugs for less than 3 months. The TCR library used RNA extracted from PBMCs. iRepertoire HTBI primers and Arm-PCR of CDR3 regions built TCR beta libraries. TCRdb used MiXCR to reprocess the multiplex PCR reads, holding one entry per CDR3 protein. The sample yields fewer than 350,000 distinct CDR3 sequences, roughly 18% seen once. On this clonotype itself: Its antigen is unknown.

The germline V gene encodes CDR1 DFQATT and CDR2 SNEGSKA (reference sequence). V was clipped by 0 bases and J by 0 bases, with 17 bases between them. The CDR3 contains 17 residues. The TCR sequence derives from a female donor with Graves disease. Sequencing was performed on peripheral blood mononuclear cells (PBMCs), taken at new diagnosis, from a patient treated with antithyroid drugs. The gene calls are TRBV20-1 and TRBJ1-2, with unresolved D. For the CDR3, the DNA is TGCAGTGCTAGAGATTTCCAATCTGGACTTACTAACTATGGCTACACCTTC. Translation: CSARDFQSGLTNYGYTF.